These 21 T cell receptor beta chains came from one sample sequenced in a study of blood T cell repertoires in COVID-19 (dated by TCRdb to about 2020). The protocol used for the library was the immunoSEQ multiplex PCR assay. TCRdb carries this immuneACCESS record with in-frame sequences only. Its versions omit some clonotypes, under half of them owing to an unresolved V gene in the studies checked, with the rest unexplained. Here the sample has about 250,000 clones; nearly 90% occur a single time. Of the sample, roughly 3% is held by the ten largest clones. Sequences were obtained from peripheral blood. The receptor set was obtained from a man in his late teens or twenties with active or convalescent COVID-19.

The rearrangement uses TRBV11-2 and TRBJ1-1; the match to TRBD1 covers 9 bases. CDR1 SGHAT and CDR2 FQNNGV come from the germline V gene. V lost 5 bases and J lost 1; bases outside the gene matches: 11. The CDR3 runs 17 residues. The DNA of the CDR3 is TGTGCCAGCAGCCAAAGACCGACAGGGGGGCCGAACACTGAAGCTTTCTTT. This sequence encodes CASSQRPTGGPNTEAFF.

The rearrangement joins TRBV21-1 to TRBJ2-7; the table's D call, TRBD1, has no DNA check behind it. TRBV21-1 is listed as a pseudogene. The CDR3 contains 17 residues. CDR3 sequence reads: CASSKESGRQGDSEQYF. The CDR3 DNA reads as TGTGCCAGCAGCAAAGAATCTGGGAGACAGGGGGATAGTGAGCAGTACTTC.

This clone appeared a few times. The V and J genes are TRBV7-3 and TRBJ2-7; 8 bases agree with TRBD1. V lost 1 base, J lost 5 bases, and 7 bases stayed unmatched. CDR3 length: 15 amino acids. Germline V gene data show CDR1 as SGHTA and CDR2 as FQGTGA. The CDR3: CASSLRGDRFDEQYF. CDR3 nucleotides: TGTGCCAGCAGCTTAAGAGGGGACAGGTTTGACGAGCAGTACTTC.

J is TRBJ1-5 and V is TRBV6-2 or TRBV6-3, with TRBD1 identical over 8 bases. Germline loops: CDR1 MNHEY, CDR2 SVGEGT. After removal of 0 bases from V and 7 bases from J, the junction contained 11 bases not matched to a gene. The CDR3 loop spans 17 amino acids. The CDR3 sequence is CASSYSIGAGGHQPQHF. In nucleotides, the CDR3 is TGTGCCAGCAGTTACTCTATCGGGGCAGGGGGCCACCAGCCCCAGCATTTT.

This clone appeared a single time. The gene calls are TRBV6-5 and TRBJ1-1; tentative D call: TRBD1 (5 bases). Germline values: CDR1 MNHEY, CDR2 SVGAGI. This CDR3 is 15 amino acids long. Trimming cost V 0 bases and J 5 bases, with 13 bases left between them. The CDR3, as DNA: TGTGCCAGCAGTTACTCGACCCAGGGAGGGACTGAAGCTTTCTTT. The encoded protein is CASSYSTQGGTEAFF.

This rearrangement joins TRBV11-1 to TRBJ2-5, with D possibly matching TRBD1 (6 bases). V was cut by 3 bases and J by 1 base, with 9 bases left in between. This CDR3 contains 14 residues. Germline assignment: CDR1 SGHAT and CDR2 FQDESV (reference sequence). CDR3 sequence (DNA): TGTGCCAGCAGCTTTACAGGGTTCCAAGAGACCCAGTACTTC. Translated: CASSFTGFQETQYF.

The chain is built from TRBV6-1 and TRBJ2-4; D is uncertain. This CDR3 contains 16 residues. V was clipped by 2 bases and J by 2 bases, with 13 bases between them. In germline, CDR1 is MNHNS, CDR2 SASEGT. The DNA of the CDR3 is TGTGCCAGCAGTGAAACCCTCCTCCTACCCAAAAACATTCAGTACTTC. Translating it yields CASSETLLLPKNIQYF.

The chain uses TRBV2 and TRBJ1-5, with D unclear. V shed 5 bases and J shed 3 bases, with 11 bases lying between them. Per germline, CDR1 SNHLY and CDR2 FYNNEI. The CDR3 is 14 amino acids. CDR3 region: CASSPGINNQPQHF. CDR3 nucleotide sequence: TGTGCCAGCAGTCCAGGCATTAACAATCAGCCCCAGCATTTT.

The gene calls are TRBV6-5 and TRBJ1-1, with 9 bases identical to TRBD1. With 4 bases clipped from V and 5 bases from J, the junction kept 8 bases outside the gene matches. The CDR3 runs to 15 residues. Germline CDR1 is MNHEY and CDR2 is SVGAGI. The CDR3 DNA sequence: TGTGCCAGCAGTTCTAACAGGGGGCGCGGGACTGAAGCTTTCTTT. Its translation is CASSSNRGRGTEAFF.

The V gene is TRBV29-1, the J gene TRBJ2-7, with TRBD2 matching 11 bases. The CDR3 runs 14 residues. Germline lookup yields CDR1 SQVTM and CDR2 ANQGSEA. J was trimmed by 1 base and V by 6 bases; bases with no gene match: 5. The CDR3, as DNA: TGCAGCGTCGTTACTAGCGGGGGTTCCTACGAGCAGTACTTC. Encoded protein: CSVVTSGGSYEQYF.

The J gene is TRBJ2-3, the V gene TRBV20-1; TRBD2 is a possible D gene (5 bases). The V gene's germline CDR1 is DFQATT and CDR2 SNEGSKA (reference sequence). Trimming stripped 3 bases from V and 3 bases from J, with 13 bases between. This CDR3 is 14 amino acids long. The CDR3 sequence: CSASQVPGTDTQYF. CDR3 in DNA: TGCAGTGCTAGTCAGGTCCCGGGGACAGATACGCAGTATTTT.

V and J are TRBV6-2 or TRBV6-3 and TRBJ1-1, with D unresolved. V was trimmed by 4 bases and J by 4 bases, leaving 16 bases between them. Germline lookup yields CDR1 MNHEY and CDR2 SVGEGT. This CDR3 has 15 amino acids. The CDR3 nucleotides read TGTGCCAGCAGTTCCCTCTGGGCCGGTGGCACTGAAGCTTTCTTT. It specifies CASSSLWAGGTEAFF.

The genes are TRBV15 and TRBJ2-6, with 9 bases aligning to TRBD1. Trimming removed 2 bases from V and 4 bases from J; junction bases left unmatched: 6. There are 17 residues in the CDR3. CDR1 and CDR2 (germline): LNHNV, YYDKDF (reference sequence). The CDR3 DNA is TGTGCCACCAGCAGACACAGGGGGCGCAGAGGGGCCAACGTCCTGACTTTC. This encodes CATSRHRGRRGANVLTF.

V and J are TRBV27 and TRBJ2-1; 14 positions match TRBD2. CDR3 length: 15 residues. The ends lost 6 bases at V and 9 bases at J; junction bases unmatched: 7. The germline V gene encodes CDR1 MNHEY and CDR2 SMNVEV (reference sequence). CDR3 in DNA: TGTGCCAGCAGAAAGACTAGCGGGAGGGCCCTTGAGCAGTTCTTC. This sequence encodes CASRKTSGRALEQFF.

This clone was seen only a few times. The J gene is TRBJ2-7, the V gene TRBV28; maybe TRBD1 (6 bases). Per the germline V gene, CDR1 is MDHEN and CDR2 is SYDVKM. This CDR3 is built from 14 residues. Trimming took off 5 bases at V and 4 bases at J, with 15 bases between the two ends. CDR3 DNA sequence: TGTGCCAGCAGTAAACACAGGGAGTTATACGAGCAGTACTTC. Translation: CASSKHRELYEQYF.

The chain carries TRBV5-1 and TRBJ2-1; the match to TRBD1 covers 8 bases. The CDR3 has 15 residues. The V gene end was trimmed by 2 bases and the J gene end by 5 bases; junction bases not matched to a gene: 6. CDR1 is SGHRS and CDR2 is YFSETQ in the germline V gene. The CDR3 is CASSLSRGLDNEQFF. The CDR3 DNA sequence: TGCGCCAGCAGCTTAAGCAGGGGGCTGGACAATGAGCAGTTCTTC.

The chain has TRBV5-8 and TRBJ2-5; 10 nucleotides align to TRBD1. Trimming took 4 bases from V and 5 from J; bases not matched to a gene: 8. The germline gives CDR1 SGHTS, CDR2 YDEGEE. The CDR3 spans 15 residues. Here the CDR3 reads CASSTGTGVKETQYF. As DNA, the CDR3 is TGTGCCAGCAGCACCGGGACAGGGGTTAAGGAGACCCAGTACTTC.

V gene TRBV9 combines with J gene TRBJ1-2; D is unresolved. CDR1 and CDR2 (germline): SGDLS, YYNGEE. Trimming removed 4 bases from V and 5 bases from J, with 3 bases in between. CDR3 length: 10 amino acids. The CDR3 reads CASSPYGYTF. The CDR3 nucleotides read TGTGCCAGCAGCCCGTATGGCTACACCTTC.

The chain uses TRBV7-6 and TRBJ1-1, with D hard to call. The germline V and J ends were trimmed by 4 bases and 4 bases, with 16 bases remaining between them. Germline V gene sequence: CDR1 SGHVS, CDR2 FNYEAQ. The CDR3 is 15 amino acids. CDR3 amino acids: CASSSTLGSSTEAFF. The CDR3 DNA reads as TGTGCCAGCAGCTCGACTCTGGGTTCGAGCACTGAAGCTTTCTTT. The variable domain in full, completed from reference TRBV7-6 and TRBJ1-1, reads GAGVSQSPRYKVTKRGQDVALRCDPISGHVSLYWYRQALGQGPEFLTYFNYEAQQDKSGLPNDRFSAERPEGSISTLTIQRTEQRDSAMYRCASSSTLGSSTEAFFGQGTRLTVV.

V is TRBV10-3 and J is TRBJ2-2; TRBD2 agrees at 8 bases. V trimming: 0 bases; J trimming: 6 bases; junction bases outside the gene matches: 15. Germline V CDR1 and CDR2: ENHRY, SYGVKD. The CDR3 consists of 19 residues. The CDR3 bases are TGTGCCATCAGTGAGTCGAGGACCAGGGGAGCGGGAGAGGCCGGGGAGCTGTTTTTT. Protein: CAISESRTRGAGEAGELFF.

The rearrangement uses TRBV28 and TRBJ2-7; 13 positions match TRBD2. The trim removed 4 bases at V and 0 bases at J, leaving 9 bases unmatched. The CDR3 contains 18 residues. Germline values: CDR1 MDHEN, CDR2 SYDVKM. CDR3 in DNA: TGTGCCAGCAGTTCTTACGGGACTAGCGGGACCTACTCCTACGAGCAGTACTTC. Its protein is CASSSYGTSGTYSYEQYF.